A selection of T cell receptor beta chains follows, all from one sample in a study of T-cell reconstitution after alpha-beta-depleted transplantation in children. TCRdb processed the PCR reads anew with MiXCR; each CDR3 protein has one entry. The data contain 700,000 to 850,000 distinct CDR3 sequences, roughly 16% of them seen just once; the ten biggest clones take up about 5%. The starting material was PBMCs, mostly from graft donor cells, obtained 360 days after TCRalphabeta/CD19-depleted stem cell transplant. These receptor sequences come from a male patient aged 10-17 years who had a stem cell transplant for acute lymphoblastic leukemia, so the T cells may come from the graft donor. Both conserved end residues are part of each CDR3. Each record gives: D gene, clone size, V gene, J gene, CDR3 DNA, CDR3 protein. A D gene is named only where the DNA matches it firmly. Clone size is stated in some rows and not others, as once, few, many or a class when expanded.

>-|-|TRBV5-1|TRBJ2-1
TGCGCCAGCAGCTTTAGAGAGGGCCTATACAATGAGCAGTTCTTC
CASSFREGLYNEQFF
>TRBD2|many|TRBV28|TRBJ2-1
TGTGCCAGCAGGGGGGGGTACAATGAGCAGTTCTTC
CASRGGYNEQFF
>-|few|TRBV6-5|TRBJ2-3
TGTGCCAGCAGTTACCGCCTGACAGATACGCAGTATTTT
CASSYRLTDTQYF
>TRBD2|few|TRBV20-1|TRBJ2-7
TGCAGTGCTAGGTGGCTAGCGGGAGGGGGACACGAGCAGTACTTC
CSARWLAGGGHEQYF
>-|-|TRBV5-1|TRBJ2-1
TGCGCCAGCAGCTTGAGGGGCCTCCCCGATGAGCAGTTCTTC
CASSLRGLPDEQFF
>-|-|TRBV12-3/TRBV12-4|TRBJ2-3
TGTGCCAGCAGCCCTCGTCAGCCCGCAGATACGCAGTATTTT
CASSPRQPADTQYF
>-|-|TRBV5-1|TRBJ2-2
TGCGCCAGCAGCCCCGTGGGGGCGAACACCGGGGAGCTGTTTTTT
CASSPVGANTGELFF
>-|-|TRBV10-1|TRBJ2-4
TGCGCCAGCAGTGATACAGGGGAGGATGGCAAAAACATTCAGTACTTC
CASSDTGEDGKNIQYF
>-|-|TRBV3-1|TRBJ1-3
TGTGCCAGCAGCCAACGGCGGCGGCGCTTCAGACGAGGAAACACCATATATTTT
CASSQRRRRFRRGNTIYF
>-|few|TRBV27|TRBJ2-5
TGTGCCAGCAGTTACCGCACGCCACAAGAGACCCAGTACTTC
CASSYRTPQETQYF
>TRBD2|-|TRBV11-2|TRBJ2-5
TGTGCCAGCAGCTTGTCTAGCGGAGCGATACAAGAGACCCAGTACTTC
CASSLSSGAIQETQYF
>-|-|TRBV5-1|TRBJ2-1
TGCGCCAGCGGGGGTAGCGACAATGAGCAGTTCTTC
CASGGSDNEQFF
>TRBD1|many|TRBV12-3/TRBV12-4|TRBJ2-7
TGTGCCAGCACTAGGACAGGTAGGAGCCACGAGCAGTACTTC
CASTRTGRSHEQYF
>TRBD2|-|TRBV7-8|TRBJ2-7
TGTGCCAGCAGCTTAGGCTCCGGGACTACCACCTTC
CASSLGSGTTTF
>TRBD1|-|TRBV29-1|TRBJ1-1
TGCAGCGGCCGACAGGGGGCGGGTGAAGCTTTCTTT
CSGRQGAGEAFF
>-|many|TRBV7-9|TRBJ2-1
TGTGCCAGCAGCTTATCTCAGGGGAATGAGCAGTTCTTC
CASSLSQGNEQFF
>-|-|TRBV15|TRBJ1-5
TGTGCCACCAGCAGAGATCCGGCGGGGAATCAGCCCCAGCATTTT
CATSRDPAGNQPQHF
>-|few|TRBV7-3|TRBJ2-1
TGTGCCAGCAGCCGTTCGGCGGGACTGTACAATGAGCAGTTCTTC
CASSRSAGLYNEQFF
>TRBD2|-|TRBV11-2|TRBJ2-7
TGTGCCAGCAGCACGGGACTAGCGGGGGCCTCCTACGAGCAGTACTTC
CASSTGLAGASYEQYF
>-|many|TRBV2|TRBJ2-3
TGTGCCAGCAGCGGAGTGGAGACGCAGTATTTT
CASSGVETQYF
>TRBD1|-|TRBV20-1|TRBJ2-5
TGCAGCCCCACATTCCGGGACAGCTCCCAAGAGACCCAGTACTTC
CSPTFRDSSQETQYF
>TRBD1|-|TRBV2|TRBJ2-3
TGTGCCAGCAGTGAGGGACAGGGTACCCCCACAGATACGCAGTATTTT
CASSEGQGTPTDTQYF
>-|few|TRBV11-2|TRBJ1-3
TGTGCCAGCAGCTTAGTACGGGAACGAAACACCATATATTTT
CASSLVRERNTIYF
>-|few|TRBV12-3/TRBV12-4|TRBJ2-3
TGTGCCAGCAGTTTTCAGGTCACAGATACGCAGTATTTT
CASSFQVTDTQYF
>-|-|TRBV7-9|TRBJ1-4
TGTGCCAGCAGCTTAAACGCGCCGGACGAAAAACTGTTTTTT
CASSLNAPDEKLFF
>TRBD2|-|TRBV20-1|TRBJ2-7
TGCAGTGCTAGCAAGGGACTAGCGGTCTACGAGCAGTACTTC
CSASKGLAVYEQYF
>TRBD1|many|TRBV29-1|TRBJ1-1
TGCAGCGTCCGCCCCGGGACAGGGGGAGGGAACACTGAAGCTTTCTTT
CSVRPGTGGGNTEAFF
>-|-|TRBV12-3/TRBV12-4|TRBJ2-3
TGTGCCAGCAGCGGGGCGAGGCCTTTCACAGATACGCAGTATTTT
CASSGARPFTDTQYF
>-|few|TRBV5-1|TRBJ2-6
TGCGCCAGCAGCTTGGGAGGATACTCTGGGGCCAACGTCCTGACTTTC
CASSLGGYSGANVLTF
>TRBD1|many|TRBV5-1|TRBJ2-5
TGCGCCAGCAGCTTCGGGACAGGAGAGACCCAGTACTTC
CASSFGTGETQYF
>TRBD1|few|TRBV5-5|TRBJ1-5
TGTGCCAGCAGCTTGTTGACAGGGGACCATCAGCCCCAGCATTTT
CASSLLTGDHQPQHF
>-|few|TRBV5-1|TRBJ2-7
TGCGCCAGCAGCTTGTTTGGGGGTGGAGGGGACGAGCAGTACTTC
CASSLFGGGGDEQYF
>TRBD2|few|TRBV7-6|TRBJ2-1
TGTGCCAGCAGCTTGTCCATAGCGGGAGGGAGAGATGAGCAGTTCTTC
CASSLSIAGGRDEQFF
>TRBD2|few|TRBV28|TRBJ2-7
TGTGCCAGCAGTTTTACGGGGGGATCGAACTTC
CASSFTGGSNF
>TRBD1|few|TRBV18|TRBJ2-3
TGTGCCAGCTCACCTCGGACAGGGGGCTACCCAGATACGCAGTATTTT
CASSPRTGGYPDTQYF
>-|-|TRBV4-1|TRBJ2-1
TGCGCCAGCAGCCAAGATTGGGGAGTAATCCGGCTCGACAATGAGCAGTTCTTC
CASSQDWGVIRLDNEQFF
>TRBD1|-|TRBV7-9|TRBJ2-5
TGTGCCAGCAGCGGATACAGGGGACAAGAGACCCAGTACTTC
CASSGYRGQETQYF
>-|few|TRBV5-1|TRBJ1-1
TGCGCCAGCAGCTTGACAGAGGCTGAAGCTTTCTTT
CASSLTEAEAFF